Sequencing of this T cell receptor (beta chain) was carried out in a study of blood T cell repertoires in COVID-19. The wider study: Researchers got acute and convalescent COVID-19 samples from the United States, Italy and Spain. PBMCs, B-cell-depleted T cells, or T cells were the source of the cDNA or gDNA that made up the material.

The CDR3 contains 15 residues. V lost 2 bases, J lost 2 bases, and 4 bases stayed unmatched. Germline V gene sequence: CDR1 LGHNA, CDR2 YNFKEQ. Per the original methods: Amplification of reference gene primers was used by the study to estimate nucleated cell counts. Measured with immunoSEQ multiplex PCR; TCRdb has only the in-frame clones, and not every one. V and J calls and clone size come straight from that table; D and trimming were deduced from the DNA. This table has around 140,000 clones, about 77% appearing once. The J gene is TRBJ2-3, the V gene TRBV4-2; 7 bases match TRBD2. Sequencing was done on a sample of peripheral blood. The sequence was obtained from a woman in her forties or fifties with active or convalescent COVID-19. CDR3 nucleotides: TGTGCCAGCAGCCAACGGGGGAGGGACACAGATACGCAGTATTTT. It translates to CASSQRGRDTDTQYF.